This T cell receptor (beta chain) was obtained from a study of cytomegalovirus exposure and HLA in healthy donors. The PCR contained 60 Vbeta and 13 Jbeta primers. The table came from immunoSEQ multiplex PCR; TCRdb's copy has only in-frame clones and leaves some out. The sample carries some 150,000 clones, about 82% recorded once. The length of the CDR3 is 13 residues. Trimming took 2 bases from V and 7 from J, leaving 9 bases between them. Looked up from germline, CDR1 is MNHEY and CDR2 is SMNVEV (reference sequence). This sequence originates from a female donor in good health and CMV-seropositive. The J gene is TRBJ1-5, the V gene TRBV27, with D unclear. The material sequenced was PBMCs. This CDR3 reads CASSLGEEQPQHF. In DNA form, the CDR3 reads TGTGCCAGCAGTTTAGGGGAGGAGCAGCCCCAGCATTTT.